Following are 11 T cell receptor beta chains from one sample sequenced in a study of blood T cell repertoires in COVID-19. Here immunoSEQ multiplex PCR was the method, and the copy in TCRdb shows in-frame clones only, minus some. Among around 120,000 clones listed, over 80% were seen once. Material for sequencing was peripheral blood. The receptors stem from a man in his sixties or seventies with acute or convalescent COVID-19.

In this sample, this clone turned up once. The chain employs TRBV7-2 and TRBJ1-2, with TRBD1 identical over 8 bases. Germline-derived CDR1 and CDR2 are SGHTA and FQGNSA. CDR3 length equals 15 residues. Trimming took 5 bases from V and 3 from J; bases not matched to a gene: 8. The CDR3 here is CASSHPAGGYYGYTF. The CDR3 coding sequence is TGTGCCAGCAGCCACCCCGCAGGGGGCTACTATGGCTACACCTTC.

The V and J genes are TRBV28 and TRBJ1-2, with TRBD1 matching 10 bases. J was trimmed by 5 bases and V by 8 bases; bases with no gene match: 2. CDR1 and CDR2 from the germline V gene are MDHEN and SYDVKM. There are 12 residues in the CDR3. The CDR3 loop reads CASSGQGYGYTF. In DNA form, the CDR3 reads TGTGCCAGCTCGGGACAGGGGTATGGCTACACCTTC.

V gene TRBV5-1 combines with J gene TRBJ2-2; a weak D match, TRBD1 (6 bases). Trimming took off 7 bases at V and 6 bases at J, with 13 bases between the two ends. The CDR3 has 13 residues. Germline-derived CDR1 and CDR2 are SGHRS and YFSETQ. This chain's CDR3 is CASQNRVPGELFF. In DNA form, the CDR3 reads TGCGCCAGCCAGAACAGGGTCCCCGGGGAGCTGTTTTTT.

The chain couples TRBV7-8 to TRBJ1-1; D is possibly TRBD1 (5 bases). The CDR3 runs 15 residues. CDR1 is SGHVS and CDR2 is FQNEAQ in the germline V gene. Trimming shortened V by 7 bases and J by 0 bases, and 15 bases separated the two germline ends. CDR3 region: CASNPRGSLNTEAFF. The CDR3 region has the DNA TGTGCCAGCAACCCGCGGGGCAGTTTGAACACTGAAGCTTTCTTT.

The chain links TRBV7-8 to TRBJ2-7; 15 bases are shared with TRBD2. The germline V gene encodes CDR1 SGHVS and CDR2 FQNEAQ. There are 17 residues in the CDR3. The V segment lost 5 bases and the J segment 7 bases; nucleotides outside the gene matches: 12. CDR3 bases: TGTGCCAGCAGCCGGTCCGGGACTAGCGGGGGGATGGGAGAGCAGTACTTC. The encoded protein is CASSRSGTSGGMGEQYF.

The J gene is TRBJ2-3, the V gene TRBV18; weak D call: TRBD2 (5 bases). The CDR3 extends over 17 amino acids. The germline gives CDR1 KGHSH, CDR2 LQKENI. The V end was cut by 3 bases, the J end by 8 bases, with 24 bases between. The CDR3 nucleotides read TGTGCCAGCTCACCGGGAGACCGAAACCCCGTGAGATCTACGCAGTATTTT. Encoded protein: CASSPGDRNPVRSTQYF.

The sample holds many counts of this clone. This sequence joins TRBV6-2 or TRBV6-3 and TRBJ1-2; no clear D. Germline CDR1 and CDR2: MNHEY and SVGEGT. Trimming cost V 3 bases and J 4 bases, with 12 bases left between them. This CDR3 comprises 14 residues. The CDR3 protein is CASSYGRGAYGYTF. The CDR3 DNA reads TGTGCCAGCAGTTATGGGCGGGGAGCCTATGGCTACACCTTC.

The chain has TRBV29-1 and TRBJ1-2; D possibly corresponds to TRBD1 (5 bases). CDR1 and CDR2 from the germline V gene are SQVTM and ANQGSEA. The ends were cut back, 0 bases at V and 5 bases at J, with 13 bases in the middle. The CDR3 runs 14 residues. CDR3 in amino acids: CSVEEAGKRYGYTF. CDR3 in DNA: TGCAGCGTTGAAGAGGCAGGGAAAAGGTATGGCTACACCTTC.

The rearrangement links TRBV20-1 to TRBJ2-6, with D perhaps matching TRBD2 (5 bases). The V gene lost 3 bases and the J gene lost 2 bases, with 8 bases spanning the gap. This CDR3 comprises 14 residues. Germline V gives CDR1 DFQATT, CDR2 SNEGSKA (reference sequence). The CDR3, as DNA: TGCAGTGCTAGTACGGGGACTGGGGCCAACGTCCTGACTTTC. It translates to CSASTGTGANVLTF.

The genes are TRBV12-5 and TRBJ1-2; no clear D. Per germline, CDR1 LGHNT and CDR2 FRNRAP. The CDR3 is made up of 15 amino acids. V dropped 3 bases and J dropped 6 bases, with 17 bases sitting between them. In nucleotides, the CDR3 is TGTGCTAGTGGTTTTAATTCGCGGGTTTATGATGGCTACACCTTC. The encoded protein is CASGFNSRVYDGYTF. The variable domain in full, with the rest retrieved from reference TRBV12-5 and TRBJ1-2, is DARVTQTPRHKVTEMGQEVTMRCQPILGHNTVFWYRQTMMQGLELLAYFRNRAPLDDSGMPKDRFSAEMPDATLATLKIQPSEPRDSAVYFCASGFNSRVYDGYTFGSGTRLTVV.

The chain links TRBV15 to TRBJ2-1, with TRBD1 identical over 7 bases. The CDR3 is 12 amino acids. Germline assignment: CDR1 LNHNV and CDR2 YYDKDF (reference sequence). The J segment lost 13 bases and the V segment lost 0 bases, leaving 3 bases of the junction unmatched. The CDR3 DNA sequence: TGTGCCACCAGCAGAGACCAGGGGGAACAGTTCTTC. Amino acid sequence: CATSRDQGEQFF.